Here is one T cell receptor (beta chain) with its context. Distinct nucleotide sequences in the sample also encode this CDR3. Measured with immunoSEQ multiplex PCR; TCRdb has only the in-frame clones, and not every one. The sample has 1.4 million or so clones; around 98.5% are singletons. V lost 0 bases to trimming and J lost 7 bases, with 8 bases between them. The CDR3 runs to 13 residues. Germline CDR1 is SGDLS and CDR2 is YYNGEE. The sample is drawn from a study of shared clonotypes between healthy human individuals. Looking at the study overall: CD4 naive and CD4 memory each took three plates per donor, while CD8 naive took two and CD8 memory one.

V gene TRBV9 combines with J gene TRBJ1-5; a possible D gene is TRBD1 (5 bases). Input material: naive CD4+ T cells sorted from blood. Described subset: CD45RA+ positively selected. This clonotype was sampled from a man aged 25-45 years in good health. The DNA of the CDR3 is TGTGCCAGCAGCGTAGAGGAGGGGCAGCCCCAGCATTTT. This encodes CASSVEEGQPQHF.